This T cell receptor beta chain comes out of a study of PD-L1 blockade in urothelial cancer. Libraries were prepared by immunoSEQ multiplex PCR; TCRdb keeps only in-frame clonotypes and omits some of them. This sample yields approximately 83,000 clones, of which roughly 85% are seen a single time; around 7.7% belongs to the top ten. The time point was: peripheral blood 6 weeks after treatment start. The TCR comes from a man between 70 and 80 years old with urothelial cancer. The sample consisted of PBMCs, taken around atezolizumab (anti-PD-L1) treatment.

Here the CDR3 DNA reads TGTGCCAGCAGCGGGAGACAGGGTCGGGAGACCCAGTACTTC. Translating gives CASSGRQGRETQYF. This chain uses TRBV11-3 with TRBJ2-5, with 7 bases fitting TRBD1. The V segment lost 5 bases and the J segment 5 bases; nucleotides outside the gene matches: 8. The CDR3 sequence is 14 residues long. Germline CDR1 is SGHNT and CDR2 is YENEEA. Full variable domain (rest looked up from reference TRBV11-3 and TRBJ2-5): EAGVVQSPRYKIIEKKQPVAFWCNPISGHNTLYWYLQNLGQGPELLIRYENEEAVDDSQLPKDRFSAERLKGVDSTLKIQPAELGDSAVYLCASSGRQGRETQYFGPGTRLLVL.